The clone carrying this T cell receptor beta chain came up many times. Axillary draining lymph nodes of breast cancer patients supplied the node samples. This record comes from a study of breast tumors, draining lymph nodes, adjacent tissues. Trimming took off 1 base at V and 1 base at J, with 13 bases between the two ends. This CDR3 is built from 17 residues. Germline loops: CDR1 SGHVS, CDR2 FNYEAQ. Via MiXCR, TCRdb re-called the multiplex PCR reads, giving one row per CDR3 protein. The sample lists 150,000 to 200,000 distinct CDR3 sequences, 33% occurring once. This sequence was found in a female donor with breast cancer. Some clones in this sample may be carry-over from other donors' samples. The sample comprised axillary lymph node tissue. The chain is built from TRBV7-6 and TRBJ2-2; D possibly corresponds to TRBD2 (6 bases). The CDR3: CASSLVRSGGNTGELFF. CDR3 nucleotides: TGTGCCAGCAGCTTAGTACGGTCCGGGGGGAACACCGGGGAGCTGTTTTTT.